This TCR beta chain was recovered during a study of T cell changes during pregnancy in multiple sclerosis. V lost 6 bases to trimming and J lost 1 base; unmatched junction nucleotides: 5. The CDR3 spans 14 residues. Germline V lookup: CDR1 SGDLS, CDR2 YYNGEE. Repertoires were generated with immunoSEQ multiplex PCR, while TCRdb's copy carries only in-frame clones and drops some. The sample includes over 65,000 clones, roughly 90% seen only once; the top ten take around 2%. The clonotype comes from a female donor in good health, enrolled as a control in a pregnancy study. This specimen consisted of peripheral blood, obtained in the first trimester of pregnancy. The rearrangement links TRBV9 to TRBJ2-5; TRBD1 agrees at 8 bases. The CDR3 DNA reads TGTGCCAGCAACAGGGGGGATGGCCAAGAGACCCAGTACTTC. This translates into CASNRGDGQETQYF.